This T cell receptor (beta chain) came from a study of identical twins. CDR3 length equals 15 residues. TCRdb redid the calling of the 5' RACE reads with MiXCR, one entry per CDR3 protein. Here the sample spans 1.5 million or so distinct CDR3 sequences, around 29% being singletons. V is TRBV21-1 and J is TRBJ1-6; TRBD1 was called by the table and not checked on the DNA. TRBV21-1 is described as a pseudogene. This clonotype was obtained from a newborn girl in good health. The specimen was cord blood. CDR3 in amino acids: CASSKRQGDNSPLHF. CDR3 DNA sequence: TGTGCCAGCAGCAAAAGACAGGGGGATAATTCACCCCTCCACTTT.